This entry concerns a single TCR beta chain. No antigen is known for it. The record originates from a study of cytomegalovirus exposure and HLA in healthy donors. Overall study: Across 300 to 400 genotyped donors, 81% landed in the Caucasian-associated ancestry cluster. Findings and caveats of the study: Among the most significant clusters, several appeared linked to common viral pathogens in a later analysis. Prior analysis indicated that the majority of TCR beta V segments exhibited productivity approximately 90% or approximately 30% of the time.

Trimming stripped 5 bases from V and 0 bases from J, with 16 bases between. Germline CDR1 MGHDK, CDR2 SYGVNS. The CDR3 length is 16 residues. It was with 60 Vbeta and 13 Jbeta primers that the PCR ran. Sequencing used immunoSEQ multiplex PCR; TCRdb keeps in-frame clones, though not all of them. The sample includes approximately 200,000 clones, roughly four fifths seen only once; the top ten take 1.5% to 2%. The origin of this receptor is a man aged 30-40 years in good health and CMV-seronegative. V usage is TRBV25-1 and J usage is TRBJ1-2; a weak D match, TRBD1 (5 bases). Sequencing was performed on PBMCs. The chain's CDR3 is CASSQRQYPTNYGYTF. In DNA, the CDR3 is TGTGCCAGCAGTCAACGACAGTACCCTACTAACTATGGCTACACCTTC.